This TCR beta chain stems from a study of persistence of HIV-infected CD4 T cells. Stimulation used 9 to 10 ug/mL lysate from CMV-infected fibroblasts. Responding CD4+ T cells were sorted by upregulation of both CD40 ligand and CD69. The immunoSEQ assay was version 4, run in survey mode. Method: immunoSEQ multiplex PCR; TCRdb's copy keeps in-frame clones and lacks some. The data contain roughly 17,000 clones, around 60% of them singletons. As to this clone: Its antigen is currently unknown.

Per the germline V gene, CDR1 is MNHEY and CDR2 is SVGAGI. Trimming pared 7 bases from V and 1 base from J, leaving 10 bases between. The CDR3 extends over 13 amino acids. This receptor was taken from an adult woman with HIV who was CMV-seropositive. The material sequenced was CD4+ T cells sorted from PBMCs after roughly 18-hour stimulation, taken from a patient who received antiretroviral therapy. This sequence joins TRBV6-5 and TRBJ1-1; possibly TRBD1 for D (5 bases). The CDR3 here is CASTNRRNTEAFF. DNA for the CDR3: TGTGCCAGCACCAACAGGAGGAACACTGAAGCTTTCTTT.